The subject of this entry is one TCR beta chain. This sample is drawn from a study of T cell changes during pregnancy in multiple sclerosis. Data came from immunoSEQ multiplex PCR; TCRdb stores just in-frame clones and leaves some out. In the table there are about 100,000 clones, more than 85% of which are singletons. The CDR3 spans 13 residues. Germline CDR1 and CDR2: MNHNS and SASEGT. V lost 3 bases and J lost 7, with 10 bases in between. The sequence came from a female donor with multiple sclerosis, enrolled in a pregnancy study. This sequence joins TRBV6-1 and TRBJ1-5; D possibly corresponds to TRBD1 (5 bases). The source was peripheral blood, collected in the second trimester of pregnancy. CDR3 sequence reads: CASSDRAGQPQHF. As DNA, the CDR3 is TGTGCCAGCAGTGACAGGGCGGGGCAGCCCCAGCATTTT.